This TCR beta chain originates from a study of T cell responses to AZD1222 COVID-19 vaccine. General study results and limits: Unmutated variant regions reportedly attract nearly half of all spike-specific TCRs. Most donors were white British, females outnumbered males, and clonal diversity was possibly underestimated.

Assay used: immunoSEQ multiplex PCR; TCRdb lists only in-frame clones, some missing. The sample has 160,000 or so clones, approximately 94% seen once; the top ten hold under 6%. Concerning this clone: Its target is not known.

Timing groups of about 4 and about 12 weeks for second doses were pooled. Germline assignment: CDR1 LGHNA and CDR2 YNFKEQ. The CDR3 runs 16 residues. V was clipped by 0 bases and J by 2 bases, with 13 bases between them. This receptor was taken from an adult who received the AZD1222 COVID-19 vaccine. Sample: peripheral blood, taken 28 days after the second AZD1222 dose. The chain couples TRBV4-2 to TRBJ2-5; D not certain. The CDR3 nucleotides read TGTGCCAGCAGCCAAGATGGTAAGCGACCACAAGAGACCCAGTACTTC. It codes for CASSQDGKRPQETQYF.